The rows below give T cell receptor beta chains drawn from one sample of a study of T cell repertoires in cytomegalovirus infection. One entry per CDR3 protein, called by TCRdb with MiXCR from the reads. Of around 710,000 distinct CDR3 sequences listed, roughly 29% were seen once; the top ten hold around 14%. These receptors have no identified antigens. The specimen comprised cultured CD8+ T cells from PBMCs, sampled from culture after CMV antigen stimulation. These receptors were taken from a human donor in good health (CMV status not recorded). Some clones in this sample may be carry-over from other donors' samples. The CDR3 runs from the conserved cysteine through the conserved F or W. D genes are given only for firm matches. Clone size appears in some rows only: once, few, many, or a class for an expanded clone.

J gene	clone size	D gene	V gene	CDR3 DNA	CDR3 protein
TRBJ2-2	NA	TRBD1	TRBV24-1	TGTGCCACCAGTGAACAACTTCCAGACAGGGCCGGGGAGCTGTTTTTT	CATSEQLPDRAGELFF
TRBJ2-7	NA	TRBD1	TRBV7-4	TGTGCCAGCAGCCCTTCCGGGACAGGGGGGAACGAGCAGTACTTC	CASSPSGTGGNEQYF
TRBJ1-1	NA	NA	TRBV10-2	TGCGCCGTCGGACCGGGCGGGGAAGCTTTCTTT	CAVGPGGEAFF
TRBJ2-3	NA	NA	TRBV3-1	TGTGTCAGCAGCCAAGATCGTAGCACAGATACGCAGTATTTT	CVSSQDRSTDTQYF
TRBJ1-2	NA	NA	TRBV29-1	TGCAGCGTTGACGCGCTCGTAGGTGGCTACACCTTC	CSVDALVGGYTF
TRBJ2-3	few	NA	TRBV27	TGTGCCAGCAGTTTAAATGGGCTCTACACAGATACGCAGTATTTT	CASSLNGLYTDTQYF
TRBJ1-1	NA	NA	TRBV6-6	TGTGCCAGCAGTTACTCCCTTAGTCGGAACACTGAAGCTTTCTTT	CASSYSLSRNTEAFF
TRBJ1-5	NA	TRBD1	TRBV6-1	TGTGCCAGCAGTGAATGGGACAGGAACGGTCGTCGGCCCCAGCATTTT	CASSEWDRNGRRPQHF
TRBJ2-1	NA	NA	TRBV5-8	TGTGCCAGCACCCTGACAGGCCCATCCTACAATGAGCAGTTCTTC	CASTLTGPSYNEQFF
TRBJ1-2	NA	NA	TRBV6-2/TRBV6-3	TGTGCCAGCCCCGACAGGAACTATGGCTACACCTTC	CASPDRNYGYTF
TRBJ2-3	NA	NA	TRBV6-1	TGTGCCAGCAGTGAATCCCGTTGGACAGTCACAGATACGCAGTATTTT	CASSESRWTVTDTQYF
TRBJ1-4	NA	NA	TRBV12-5	TGTGCTAGTGGTTTGGTACTGCGGGGGCCCGCAACTAATGAAAAACTGTTTTTT	CASGLVLRGPATNEKLFF
TRBJ2-3	few	NA	TRBV12-3/TRBV12-4	TGTGCCAGCAGTTCTCAGGGCTGGGGTACGCAGTATTTT	CASSSQGWGTQYF
TRBJ1-1	NA	NA	TRBV7-9	TGTGCCAGCAGCTCCCTTGATTTAACTTTCTTT	CASSSLDLTFF
TRBJ2-7	few	NA	TRBV7-9	TGTGCCAGCAGCTTGCATGAAGGGAACTACGAGCAGTACTTC	CASSLHEGNYEQYF
TRBJ2-3	few	TRBD1	TRBV29-1	TGCAGCGTGCAGTCAGGGGGCCGGTGGGATTTT	CSVQSGGRWDF
TRBJ1-1	NA	NA	TRBV10-3	TGTGCCATCAGTGAAGGCGGACCCGAGGCGACAGCTGAAGCTTTCTTT	CAISEGGPEATAEAFF
TRBJ2-1	few	TRBD2	TRBV7-3	TGTGCCAGCAGCTTATCCGGCGGGACTAGCGGATACAATGAGCAGTTCTTC	CASSLSGGTSGYNEQFF
TRBJ1-2	NA	NA	TRBV7-6	TGTGCCAGCAGCACCACCGGGACGGATGGCTACACCTTC	CASSTTGTDGYTF
TRBJ1-1	few	TRBD1	TRBV28	TGTGCCAGCAGTACATGGGGACAGGAGAACACTGAAGCTTTCTTT	CASSTWGQENTEAFF
TRBJ2-1	few	NA	TRBV20-1	TGCAGTGCTAGGCCGGGGGAAGCCTTGGATGAGCAGTTCTTC	CSARPGEALDEQFF
TRBJ1-5	many	NA	TRBV19	TGTGCCAGTACCGAACCCAGGGGTCGGAATCAGCCCCAGCATTTT	CASTEPRGRNQPQHF
TRBJ2-1	NA	NA	TRBV19	TGTGCCAGTAGTCTACGGCCAGGGGACTACAATGAGCAGTTCTTC	CASSLRPGDYNEQFF